The 27 T cell receptor beta chains presented below share a single source sample, sequenced in a study of Ad26.COV2.S vaccination and SARS-CoV-2 variants. Only in-frame clones appear in the TCRdb table, and some are missing; sequencing was by immunoSEQ multiplex PCR. The repertoire consists of hundreds of thousands of clones, with around 88% occurring once and the leading ten covering about 10%. Treatment of the sample: roughly 19 received Ad26.COV2.S at low or high dose, single or two shots; five or six received placebo; per-sample allocation not given. Day 63 after the first vaccine or placebo injection was the time point for sampling. The sequenced sample was peripheral blood, obtained in a trial of Ad26.COV2.S vaccine versus placebo. The receptors derive from a person aged 18-60 years who received the Ad26.COV2.S COVID-19 vaccine or a placebo.

The chain combines TRBV12-3 or TRBV12-4 with TRBJ2-1, with 7 bases aligning to TRBD2. The CDR3 contains 13 residues. J lost 8 bases, V lost 6 bases, and 7 bases had no gene match. The CDR3 region is CASRRTRSDEQFF. CDR3 DNA: TGTGCCAGCAGACGGACTAGAAGTGATGAGCAGTTCTTC.

This rearrangement joins TRBV7-2 to TRBJ1-1; 7 positions agree with TRBD1. Per the germline V gene, CDR1 is SGHTA and CDR2 is FQGNSA. This CDR3 region has 15 residues. The V segment lost 4 bases and the J segment 0 bases; nucleotides outside the gene matches: 5. The chain's CDR3 is CASSSRTGLNTEAFF. CDR3 in DNA: TGTGCCAGCAGCTCACGGACAGGCCTGAACACTGAAGCTTTCTTT.

The chain carries TRBV9 and TRBJ1-2; no reliable D call. The V end was cut by 6 bases, the J end by 7 bases, with 16 bases between. Germline values: CDR1 SGDLS, CDR2 YYNGEE. The CDR3 contains 13 residues. Written as DNA, the CDR3 is TGTGCCAGCACACTCGGATCGGAGGGTGGCTACACCTTC. Its protein product is CASTLGSEGGYTF.

This chain connects TRBV27 to TRBJ2-1, with TRBD2 as a possible D gene (6 bases). The CDR3 runs to 14 residues. Looked up from germline, CDR1 is MNHEY and CDR2 is SMNVEV (reference sequence). The germline V and J ends were trimmed by 3 bases and 3 bases, with 9 bases remaining between them. This CDR3 reads CASSLTGGYNEQFF. In DNA form, the CDR3 reads TGTGCCAGCAGTTTGACCGGGGGCTACAATGAGCAGTTCTTC.

CDR3 sequence: CASSLYMTASSYEQYF. In DNA form, the CDR3 reads TGTGCCAGCAGTTTATACATGACGGCAAGCTCCTACGAGCAGTACTTC. The chain recombines TRBV28 with TRBJ2-7, with D hard to call. Germline CDR1 reads MDHEN; CDR2 reads SYDVKM. The CDR3 loop spans 16 amino acids. Trimming cost V 1 base and J 0 bases, with 13 bases left between them. The full variable domain, its missing parts supplied by reference TRBV28 and TRBJ2-7, is DVKVTQSSRYLVKRTGEKVFLECVQDMDHENMFWYRQDPGLGLRLIYFSYDVKMKEKGDIPEGYSVSREKKERFSLILESASTNQTSMYLCASSLYMTASSYEQYFGPGTRLTVT.

V gene TRBV11-2 combines with J gene TRBJ2-2; the D is unclear. The length of the CDR3 is 10 residues. CDR1 and CDR2 (germline): SGHAT, FQNNGV. With 8 bases removed from V and 6 bases from J, the gap between germline ends came to 4 bases. This CDR3 is CASGAGELFF. In nucleotides, the CDR3 is TGTGCCAGCGGAGCCGGGGAGCTGTTTTTT.

There are a few counts of this clone. The CDR3 is CASSIKVNSNQPQHF. The CDR3 DNA reads as TGTGCCAGTAGTATAAAGGTCAATAGCAATCAGCCCCAGCATTTT. This rearrangement joins TRBV19 to TRBJ1-5; D gene unclear. The CDR3 consists of 15 residues. From germline, CDR1 is LNHDA and CDR2 SQIVND (reference sequence). Trimming left V 2 bases short and J 0 bases short, with 8 bases between.

The rearrangement links TRBV28 to TRBJ2-1; 10 bases are shared with TRBD2. Germline V gives CDR1 MDHEN, CDR2 SYDVKM. The CDR3 loop spans 15 amino acids. Trimming removed 3 bases from V and 3 bases from J; junction bases left unmatched: 2. The CDR3 DNA reads as TGTGCCAGCAGTTTTGGGACTAGCGACTACAATGAGCAGTTCTTC. Translation: CASSFGTSDYNEQFF.

The gene calls are TRBV19 and TRBJ2-1; a weak D match, TRBD1 (6 bases). V gave up 10 bases and J gave up 2 bases, with 12 bases separating them. The CDR3 runs 13 residues. The V gene's germline CDR1 is LNHDA and CDR2 SQIVND (reference sequence). CDR3 sequence: CATTGPTYNEQFF. Written as DNA, the CDR3 is TGTGCCACCACAGGGCCCACCTACAATGAGCAGTTCTTC.

Note on this clone: The same CDR3 also results from other DNA sequences found in this sample. The chain employs TRBV28 and TRBJ2-5; D is unresolved. V lost 2 bases, J lost 5 bases, and 3 bases lay in between. The CDR3 has 11 amino acids. Germline V CDR1 and CDR2: MDHEN, SYDVKM. The CDR3 region has the DNA TGTGCCAGCAGTTTAGGGGAGACCCAGTACTTC. Residues: CASSLGETQYF.

The gene calls are TRBV11-2 and TRBJ2-2; D perhaps matches TRBD2 (6 bases). Germline V gene lookup returns CDR1 SGHAT and CDR2 FQNNGV. The germline V and J ends were trimmed by 5 bases and 0 bases, with 16 bases remaining between them. The length of the CDR3 is 17 residues. CDR3 residues: CASSLGARGANTGELFF. CDR3 DNA sequence: TGTGCCAGCAGCCTAGGCGCCCGCGGGGCGAACACCGGGGAGCTGTTTTTT.

Remarks on this clone: The identical CDR3 is also encoded by other nucleotide sequences in the sample. The chain joins TRBV25-1 to TRBJ2-7; weak D call: TRBD2 (6 bases). V lost 2 bases, J lost 2 bases, and 10 bases lay in between. The length of the CDR3 is 14 residues. Germline CDR1 and CDR2: MGHDK and SYGVNS. CDR3 DNA sequence: TGTGCCAGCAGTGAAGCGGGGATAACCTACGAGCAGTACTTC. Amino acids: CASSEAGITYEQYF.

This chain links TRBV2 with TRBJ1-1, with D perhaps matching TRBD1 (5 bases). The CDR3 has 14 amino acids. CDR1 and CDR2 from the germline V gene are SNHLY and FYNNEI. V lost 1 base to trimming and J lost 5 bases, with 11 bases between them. CDR3 region: CASSEGRVWTEAFF. CDR3 coding DNA: TGTGCCAGCAGTGAAGGCAGGGTGTGGACTGAAGCTTTCTTT.

The rearrangement links TRBV7-6 to TRBJ2-2, with 10 bases that match TRBD2. V lost 5 bases, J lost 4 bases, and 7 bases stayed unmatched. CDR1 is SGHVS, CDR2 FNYEAQ, per germline. The CDR3 runs to 16 residues. CDR3 DNA sequence: TGTGCCAGCAGCGCCAGCGGGGGGGCCGGCACCGGGGAGCTGTTTTTT. Amino acids: CASSASGGAGTGELFF.

The chain joins TRBV12-3 or TRBV12-4 to TRBJ1-6; D is undetermined. This CDR3 contains 12 residues. Trimming left V 5 bases short and J 10 bases short, with 9 bases between. DNA of the CDR3: TGTGCCAGCAGTCGCACCAACTCACCCCTCCACTTT. As protein: CASSRTNSPLHF.

The chain's CDR3 is CATSDRRDFQETQYF. The CDR3 coding sequence is TGTGCCACCAGTGACCGCCGGGACTTCCAAGAGACCCAGTACTTC. The chain couples TRBV24-1 to TRBJ2-5, with a possible D match to TRBD2 (6 bases). Trimming stripped 4 bases from V and 1 base from J, with 12 bases between. Germline assignment: CDR1 KGHDR and CDR2 SFDVKD. This CDR3 has 15 amino acids.

The V call is TRBV6-8, the J call TRBJ1-1, with 7 bases identical to TRBD1. This CDR3 is built from 16 residues. CDR1 and CDR2 from the germline V gene are MNHGY and SAAAGT. V trimming: 2 bases; J trimming: 2 bases; junction bases outside the gene matches: 8. CDR3 coding DNA: TGTGCCAGCAGTTACAGTCCGGGACAGCTTAACACTGAAGCTTTCTTT. Protein: CASSYSPGQLNTEAFF.

The V gene is TRBV2, the J gene TRBJ1-2; TRBD1 matches at 8 bases. Germline V CDR1 and CDR2: SNHLY, FYNNEI. The J segment lost 8 bases and the V segment lost 4 bases, leaving 9 bases of the junction unmatched. The CDR3 loop spans 14 amino acids. The CDR3 sequence: CASSVTGGAGGYTF. The CDR3 bases are TGTGCCAGCAGTGTTACAGGGGGAGCGGGAGGCTACACCTTC.

This chain uses TRBV11-2 with TRBJ1-5; D is undetermined. The CDR3 sequence is 15 residues long. Germline V gene sequence: CDR1 SGHAT, CDR2 FQNNGV. Trimming removed 1 base at V and 0 bases at J, with 7 bases between. CDR3 coding DNA: TGTGCCAGCAGCTTAGCCGGTTATAGCAATCAGCCCCAGCATTTT. Translating it yields CASSLAGYSNQPQHF. The full variable domain, in which reference TRBV11-2 and TRBJ1-5 provide the parts outside the CDR3, is EAGVAQSPRYKIIEKRQSVAFWCNPISGHATLYWYQQILGQGPKLLIQFQNNGVVDDSQLPKDRFSAERLKGVDSTLKIQPAKLEDSAVYLCASSLAGYSNQPQHFGDGTRLSIL.

The chain uses TRBV6-5 and TRBJ1-1; D not resolved. Germline V lookup: CDR1 MNHEY, CDR2 SVGAGI. Trimming cost V 6 bases and J 3 bases, with 11 bases left between them. The CDR3 totals 13 residues. CDR3 amino acids: CASSVGRYTEAFF. The CDR3 nucleotides read TGTGCCAGCAGCGTAGGACGGTACACTGAAGCTTTCTTT.

The chain recombines TRBV7-9 with TRBJ2-3; 12 nucleotides agree with TRBD2. Germline V gene sequence: CDR1 SEHNR, CDR2 FQNEAQ (reference sequence). The CDR3 consists of 16 residues. Unmatched junction bases numbered 6, after V lost 3 bases and J lost 5 bases. Written as DNA, the CDR3 is TGTGCCAGCAGCTTCGGACTAGCGGGATTGGGAGATACGCAGTATTTT. It is translated as CASSFGLAGLGDTQYF.

The chain combines TRBV20-1 with TRBJ2-3; a possible D gene is TRBD1 (5 bases). Between the trimmed V and J ends, which lost 6 bases and 6 bases, there was a span of 10 bases. The CDR3 covers 11 residues. CDR1 DFQATT and CDR2 SNEGSKA come from the germline V gene (reference sequence). CDR3 nucleotide sequence: TGCAGTGCCTCTAGGGGCGATACGCAGTATTTT. Its translation: CSASRGDTQYF.

The V gene is TRBV5-1, the J gene TRBJ1-1; D remains unclear. Trimming left V 4 bases short and J 2 bases short, with 12 bases between. CDR1 and CDR2 from the germline V gene are SGHRS and YFSETQ. The CDR3 totals 14 residues. The CDR3 loop is CASSPPQSNTEAFF. The CDR3 DNA reads TGCGCCAGCAGCCCCCCACAGAGTAACACTGAAGCTTTCTTT.

This rearrangement joins TRBV12-3 or TRBV12-4 to TRBJ2-3; D unclear. V dropped 6 bases and J dropped 6 bases, with 7 bases sitting between them. The CDR3 length is 11 residues. The CDR3 sequence: CASSEMDTQYF. CDR3 DNA: TGTGCCAGCAGCGAGATGGATACGCAGTATTTT.

The J gene is TRBJ2-1, the V gene TRBV5-1; no definite D call. Trimming took 2 bases from V and 7 from J, leaving 7 bases between them. Germline lookup yields CDR1 SGHRS and CDR2 YFSETQ. The CDR3 spans 12 residues. This CDR3 reads CASSFVRNEQFF. The CDR3, as DNA: TGCGCCAGCAGCTTCGTGAGGAATGAGCAGTTCTTC. Together with reference TRBV5-1 and TRBJ2-1, the CDR3 gives the full variable domain: KAGVTQTPRYLIKTRGQQVTLSCSPISGHRSVSWYQQTPGQGLQFLFEYFSETQRNKGNFPGRFSGRQFSNSRSEMNVSTLELGDSALYLCASSFVRNEQFFGPGTRLTVL.

This chain links TRBV7-9 with TRBJ2-5, with 7 bases identical to TRBD1. The CDR3 loop spans 18 amino acids. The V gene end was trimmed by 2 bases and the J gene end by 5 bases; junction bases not matched to a gene: 17. Germline lookup yields CDR1 SEHNR and CDR2 FQNEAQ (reference sequence). For the CDR3, the DNA is TGTGCCAGCAGCTTAATCCTAAGACCGGGACAGCCGATGGAGACCCAGTACTTC. The encoded protein is CASSLILRPGQPMETQYF.

V gene TRBV28 combines with J gene TRBJ1-5, with D possibly TRBD1 on 5 matching bases. This CDR3 has 16 residues. Trimming left V 7 bases short and J 0 bases short, with 16 bases between. Germline assignment: CDR1 MDHEN and CDR2 SYDVKM. As DNA, the CDR3 is TGTGCCAGCACAACGGGGGGTCGATATAGCAATCAGCCCCAGCATTTT. Translating gives CASTTGGRYSNQPQHF.